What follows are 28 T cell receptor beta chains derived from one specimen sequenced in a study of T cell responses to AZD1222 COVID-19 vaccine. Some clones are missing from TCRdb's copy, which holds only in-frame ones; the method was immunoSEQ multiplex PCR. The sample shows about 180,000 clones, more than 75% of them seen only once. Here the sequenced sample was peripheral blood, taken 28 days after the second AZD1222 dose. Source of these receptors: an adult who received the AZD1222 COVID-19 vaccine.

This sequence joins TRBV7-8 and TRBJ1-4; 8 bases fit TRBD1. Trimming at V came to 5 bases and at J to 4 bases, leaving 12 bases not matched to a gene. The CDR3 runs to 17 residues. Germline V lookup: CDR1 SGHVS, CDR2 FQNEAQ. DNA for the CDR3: TGTGCCAGCAGCGCCTCCCCAGTAGACAGGGGTAATGAAAAACTGTTTTTT. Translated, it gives CASSASPVDRGNEKLFF.

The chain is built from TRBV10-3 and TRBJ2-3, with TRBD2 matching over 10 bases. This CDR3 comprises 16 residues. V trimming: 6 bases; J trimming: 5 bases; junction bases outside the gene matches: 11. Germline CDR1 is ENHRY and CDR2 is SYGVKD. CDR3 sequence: CAISDPSGSGGDTQYF. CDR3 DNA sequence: TGTGCCATCAGCGACCCTAGCGGGAGTGGTGGAGATACGCAGTATTTT.

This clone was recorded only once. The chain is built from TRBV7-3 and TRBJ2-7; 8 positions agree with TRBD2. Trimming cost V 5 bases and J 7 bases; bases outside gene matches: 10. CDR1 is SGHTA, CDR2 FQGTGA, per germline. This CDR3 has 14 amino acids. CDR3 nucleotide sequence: TGTGCCAGCAGCCTTACTAGCGGCGCCGGAGAGCAGTACTTC. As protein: CASSLTSGAGEQYF.

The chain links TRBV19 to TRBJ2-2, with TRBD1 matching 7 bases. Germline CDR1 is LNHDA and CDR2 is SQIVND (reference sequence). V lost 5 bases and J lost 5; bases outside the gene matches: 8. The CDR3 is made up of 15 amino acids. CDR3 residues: CASSVVLQGTGELFF. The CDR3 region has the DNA TGTGCCAGTAGTGTCGTCCTACAGGGGACCGGGGAGCTGTTTTTT.

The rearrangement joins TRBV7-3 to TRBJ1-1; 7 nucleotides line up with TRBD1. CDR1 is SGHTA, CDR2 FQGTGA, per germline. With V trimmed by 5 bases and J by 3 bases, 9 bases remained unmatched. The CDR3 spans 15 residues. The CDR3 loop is CASSPRQGEDTEAFF. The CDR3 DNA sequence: TGTGCCAGCAGCCCGCGACAGGGAGAGGACACTGAAGCTTTCTTT.

The CDR3 reads CASSRSGSGDTQYF. CDR3 coding DNA: TGTGCCAGCAGTCGTAGCGGGTCGGGGGATACGCAGTATTTT. V is TRBV6-2 or TRBV6-3 and J is TRBJ2-3; 7 bases are a match to TRBD2. The ends lost 5 bases at V and 6 bases at J; junction bases unmatched: 8. Germline V gene data show CDR1 as MNHEY and CDR2 as SVGEGT. The CDR3 has 14 amino acids.

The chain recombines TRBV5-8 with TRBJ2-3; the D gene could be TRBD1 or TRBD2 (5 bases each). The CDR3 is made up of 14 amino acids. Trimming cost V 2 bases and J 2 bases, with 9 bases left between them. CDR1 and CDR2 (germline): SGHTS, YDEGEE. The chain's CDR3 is CASSFMGDTDTQYF. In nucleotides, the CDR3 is TGTGCCAGCAGCTTTATGGGGGACACAGATACGCAGTATTTT.

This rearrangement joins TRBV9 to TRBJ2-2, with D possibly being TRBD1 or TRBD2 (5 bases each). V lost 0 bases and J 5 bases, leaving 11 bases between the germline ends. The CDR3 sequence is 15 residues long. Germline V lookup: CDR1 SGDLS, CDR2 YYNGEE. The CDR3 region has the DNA TGTGCCAGCAGCGTAGTCGGGGCCGGGACCGGGGAGCTGTTTTTT. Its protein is CASSVVGAGTGELFF.

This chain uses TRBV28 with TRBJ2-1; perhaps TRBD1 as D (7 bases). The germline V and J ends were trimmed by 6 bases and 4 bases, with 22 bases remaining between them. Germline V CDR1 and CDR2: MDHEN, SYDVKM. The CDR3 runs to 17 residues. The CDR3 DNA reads TGTGCCAGCAGAAACCCTCCGGGAGCAGGGGGGTACAATGAGCAGTTCTTC. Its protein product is CASRNPPGAGGYNEQFF.

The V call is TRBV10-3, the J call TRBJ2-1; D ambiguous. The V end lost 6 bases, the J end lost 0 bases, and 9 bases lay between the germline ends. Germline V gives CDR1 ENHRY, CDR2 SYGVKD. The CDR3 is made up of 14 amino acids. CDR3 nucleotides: TGTGCCATCAGAAGCAGGAGCTCCTACAATGAGCAGTTCTTC. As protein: CAIRSRSSYNEQFF.

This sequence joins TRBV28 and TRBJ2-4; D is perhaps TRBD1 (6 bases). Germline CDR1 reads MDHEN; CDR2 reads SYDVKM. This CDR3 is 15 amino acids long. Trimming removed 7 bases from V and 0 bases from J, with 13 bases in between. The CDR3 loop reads CASTTRGGAKNIQYF. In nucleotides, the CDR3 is TGTGCCAGCACCACCCGAGGGGGAGCCAAAAACATTCAGTACTTC. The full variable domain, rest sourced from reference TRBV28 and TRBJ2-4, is DVKVTQSSRYLVKRTGEKVFLECVQDMDHENMFWYRQDPGLGLRLIYFSYDVKMKEKGDIPEGYSVSREKKERFSLILESASTNQTSMYLCASTTRGGAKNIQYFGAGTRLSVL.

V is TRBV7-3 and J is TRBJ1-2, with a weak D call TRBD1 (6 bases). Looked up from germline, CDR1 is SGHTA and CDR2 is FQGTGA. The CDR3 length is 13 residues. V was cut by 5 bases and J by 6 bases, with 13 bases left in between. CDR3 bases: TGTGCCAGCAGCGGTACAGGGACCGATGGCTACACCTTC. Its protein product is CASSGTGTDGYTF. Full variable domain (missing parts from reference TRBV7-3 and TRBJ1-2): GAGVSQTPSNKVTEKGKYVELRCDPISGHTALYWYRQSLGQGPEFLIYFQGTGAADDSGLPNDRFFAVRPEGSVSTLKIQRTERGDSAVYLCASSGTGTDGYTFGSGTRLTVV.

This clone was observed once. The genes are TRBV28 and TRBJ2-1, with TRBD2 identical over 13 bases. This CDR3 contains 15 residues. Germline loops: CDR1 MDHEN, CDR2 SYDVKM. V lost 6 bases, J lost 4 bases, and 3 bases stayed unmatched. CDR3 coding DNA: TGTGCCAGCAGCCCGGGACTAGCGGGGTACAATGAGCAGTTCTTC. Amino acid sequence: CASSPGLAGYNEQFF.

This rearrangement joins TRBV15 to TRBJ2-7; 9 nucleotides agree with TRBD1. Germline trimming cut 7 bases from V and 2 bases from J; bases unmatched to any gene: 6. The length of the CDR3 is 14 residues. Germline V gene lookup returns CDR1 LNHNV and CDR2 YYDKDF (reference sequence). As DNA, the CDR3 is TGTGCCACCAAACTGGGACAGGGCCCCTACGAGCAGTACTTC. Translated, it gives CATKLGQGPYEQYF.

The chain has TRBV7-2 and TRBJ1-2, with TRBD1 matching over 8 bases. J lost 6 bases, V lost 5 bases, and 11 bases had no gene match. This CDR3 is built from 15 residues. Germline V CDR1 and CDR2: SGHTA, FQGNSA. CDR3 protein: CASSPPGGGPNGYTF. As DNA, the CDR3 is TGTGCCAGCAGCCCCCCAGGGGGCGGCCCTAATGGCTACACCTTC.

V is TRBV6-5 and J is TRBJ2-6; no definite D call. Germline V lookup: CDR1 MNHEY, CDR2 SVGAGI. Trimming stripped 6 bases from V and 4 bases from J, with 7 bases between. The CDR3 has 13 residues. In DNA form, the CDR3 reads TGTGCCAGCAGCGCCACAGGGGCCAACGTCCTGACTTTC. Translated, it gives CASSATGANVLTF.

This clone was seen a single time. In DNA, the CDR3 is TGTGCCAGCAGTGCCCAATGGGTTACTGAAGCTTTCTTT. Its protein product is CASSAQWVTEAFF. The chain has TRBV25-1 and TRBJ1-1; D uncertain. V was shortened by 4 bases and J by 5 bases, with 11 bases between the two germline ends. CDR1 is MGHDK, CDR2 SYGVNS, per germline. The CDR3 is 13 amino acids. Drawing the rest from reference TRBV25-1 and TRBJ1-1, the complete variable domain is EADIYQTPRYLVIGTGKKITLECSQTMGHDKMYWYQQDPGMELHLIHYSYGVNSTEKGDLSSESTVSRIRTEHFPLTLESARPSHTSQYLCASSAQWVTEAFFGQGTRLTVV.

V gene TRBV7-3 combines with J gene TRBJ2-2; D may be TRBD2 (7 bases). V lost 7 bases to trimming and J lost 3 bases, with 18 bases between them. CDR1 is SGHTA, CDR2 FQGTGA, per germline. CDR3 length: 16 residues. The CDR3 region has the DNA TGTGCCAGCACCTGGGGGGGGGCGGGAGACACCGGGGAGCTGTTTTTT. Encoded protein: CASTWGGAGDTGELFF.

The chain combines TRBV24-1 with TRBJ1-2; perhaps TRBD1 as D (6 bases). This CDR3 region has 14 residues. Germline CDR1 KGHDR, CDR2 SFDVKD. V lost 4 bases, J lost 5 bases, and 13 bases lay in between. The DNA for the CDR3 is TGTGCCACCAGTGACTCTAGGGGGGCGTATGGCTACACCTTC. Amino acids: CATSDSRGAYGYTF.

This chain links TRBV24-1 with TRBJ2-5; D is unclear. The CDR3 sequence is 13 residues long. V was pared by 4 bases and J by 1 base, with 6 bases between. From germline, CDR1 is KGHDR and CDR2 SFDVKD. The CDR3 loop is CATSDPLQETQYF. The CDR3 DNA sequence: TGTGCCACCAGTGACCCCCTCCAAGAGACCCAGTACTTC.

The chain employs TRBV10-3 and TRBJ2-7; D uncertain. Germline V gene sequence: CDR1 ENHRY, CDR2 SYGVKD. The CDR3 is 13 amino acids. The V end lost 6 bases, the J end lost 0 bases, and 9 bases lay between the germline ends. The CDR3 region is CAISLESSYEQYF. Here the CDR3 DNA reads TGTGCCATCAGCCTGGAGAGCTCCTACGAGCAGTACTTC.

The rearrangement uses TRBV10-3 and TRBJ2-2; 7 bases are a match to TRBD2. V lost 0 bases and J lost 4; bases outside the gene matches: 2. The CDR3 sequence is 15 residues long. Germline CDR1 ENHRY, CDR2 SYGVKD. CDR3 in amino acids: CAISESGGSTGELFF. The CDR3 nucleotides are TGTGCCATCAGTGAGTCGGGGGGGAGCACCGGGGAGCTGTTTTTT.

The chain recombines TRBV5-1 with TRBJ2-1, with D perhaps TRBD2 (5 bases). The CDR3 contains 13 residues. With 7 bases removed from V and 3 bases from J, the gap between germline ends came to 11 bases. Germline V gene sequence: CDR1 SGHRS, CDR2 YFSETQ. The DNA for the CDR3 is TGCGCCAGCTCCCCCGGGGACTACAATGAGCAGTTCTTC. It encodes CASSPGDYNEQFF.

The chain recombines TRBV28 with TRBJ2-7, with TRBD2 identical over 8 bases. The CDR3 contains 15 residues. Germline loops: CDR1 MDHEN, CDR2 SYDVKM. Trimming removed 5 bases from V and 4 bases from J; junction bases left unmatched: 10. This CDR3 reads CASSPSAGARYEQYF. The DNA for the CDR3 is TGTGCCAGCAGTCCTTCAGCGGGAGCCCGGTACGAGCAGTACTTC.

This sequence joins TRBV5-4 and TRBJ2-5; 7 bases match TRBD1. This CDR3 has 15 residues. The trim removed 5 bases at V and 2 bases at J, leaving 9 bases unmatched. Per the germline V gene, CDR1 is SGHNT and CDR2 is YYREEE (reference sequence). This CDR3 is CASSPPGQKQETQYF. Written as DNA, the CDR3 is TGTGCCAGCAGTCCCCCGGGACAGAAGCAAGAGACCCAGTACTTC.

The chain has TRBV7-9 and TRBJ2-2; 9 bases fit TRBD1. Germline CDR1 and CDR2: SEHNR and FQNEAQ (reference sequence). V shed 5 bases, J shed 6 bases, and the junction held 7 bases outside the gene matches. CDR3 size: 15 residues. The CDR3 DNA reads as TGTGCCAGCAGCAACAGGGGGCTTATACCCGGGGAGCTGTTTTTT. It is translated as CASSNRGLIPGELFF.

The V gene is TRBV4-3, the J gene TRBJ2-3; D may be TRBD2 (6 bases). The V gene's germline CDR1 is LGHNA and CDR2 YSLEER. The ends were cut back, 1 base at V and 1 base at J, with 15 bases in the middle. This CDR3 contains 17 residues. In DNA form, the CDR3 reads TGCGCCAGCAGCCAAGGGGGATCCGGGAGAGGCACAGATACGCAGTATTTT. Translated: CASSQGGSGRGTDTQYF.

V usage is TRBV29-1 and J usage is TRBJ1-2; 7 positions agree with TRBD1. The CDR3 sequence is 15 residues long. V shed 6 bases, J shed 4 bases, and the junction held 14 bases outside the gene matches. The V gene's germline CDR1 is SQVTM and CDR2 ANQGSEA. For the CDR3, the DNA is TGCAGCGTCGCTACACAAGAGGGGGCAGGCTATGGCTACACCTTC. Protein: CSVATQEGAGYGYTF.